The 31 T cell receptor beta chains given below trace back to one sample, sequenced in a study of blood T cell repertoires in COVID-19. The protocol was immunoSEQ multiplex PCR, while the TCRdb copy is restricted to in-frame clones and leaves out a portion. In the table there are under 150,000 clones, 84% of which are singletons. Sequencing was done on a sample of peripheral blood. Receptors originate from a woman between 40 and 55 years old with acute or convalescent COVID-19.

The sample holds one count of this clone. The chain carries TRBV3-1 (or the pseudogene TRBV3-2) and TRBJ1-4, with 7 bases lining up with TRBD1. The CDR3 is made up of 15 amino acids. Germline V gives CDR1 LGHDT, CDR2 YNNKEL (reference sequence). V gave up 3 bases and J gave up 7 bases; unmatched junction bases: 8. DNA for the CDR3: TGTGCCAGCAGCCAGGTAGGGGGCGCGGGTGAAAAACTGTTTTTT. It encodes CASSQVGGAGEKLFF.

The chain links TRBV27 to TRBJ1-1; 7 positions agree with TRBD1. V gave up 7 bases and J gave up 2 bases; unmatched junction bases: 4. The CDR3 runs 13 residues. CDR1 is MNHEY and CDR2 is SMNVEV in the germline V gene (reference sequence). The CDR3 DNA is TGTGCCAGCAACGACAGGGTTAACACTGAAGCTTTCTTT. Encoded protein: CASNDRVNTEAFF.

The chain joins TRBV28 to TRBJ2-7; tentatively, D is TRBD1 (5 bases). Trimming removed 7 bases at V and 3 bases at J, with 13 bases between. The CDR3 sequence is 13 residues long. The germline CDR1 and CDR2 sequences are MDHEN and SYDVKM. CDR3 sequence reads: CASTDSIVYEQYF. The CDR3 DNA follows: TGTGCCAGCACCGACAGCATTGTCTACGAGCAGTACTTC.

This chain uses TRBV6-2 or TRBV6-3 with TRBJ2-1; D not certain. V gave up 2 bases and J gave up 7 bases, with 12 bases separating them. The CDR3 is 14 residues long. Germline values: CDR1 MNHEY, CDR2 SVGEGT. Here the CDR3 DNA reads TGTGCCAGCAGTTACGTCCGGCCGGGTAATGAGCAGTTCTTC. Translated: CASSYVRPGNEQFF.

The chain couples TRBV2 to TRBJ2-1; D possibly corresponds to TRBD2 (6 bases). The length of the CDR3 is 11 residues. Looked up from germline, CDR1 is SNHLY and CDR2 is FYNNEI. The CDR3 loop reads CADRGYNEQFF. CDR3 DNA: TGTGCGGACCGGGGGTACAATGAGCAGTTCTTC.

The chain combines TRBV2 with TRBJ1-5; TRBD1 matches at 10 bases. The germline CDR1 and CDR2 sequences are SNHLY and FYNNEI. V dropped 4 bases and J dropped 7; count of bases not matched to a gene: 7. This CDR3 is 15 amino acids long. The CDR3 spells CASSGQGAPRQPQHF. CDR3 coding DNA: TGTGCCAGCAGTGGACAGGGGGCGCCTAGGCAGCCCCAGCATTTT.

V and J are TRBV29-1 and TRBJ1-3, with D perhaps TRBD1 (5 bases). Trimming stripped 5 bases from V and 2 bases from J, with 10 bases between. The CDR3 consists of 13 residues. Germline V lookup: CDR1 SQVTM, CDR2 ANQGSEA. The CDR3 DNA reads as TGCAGCGTTCGGCAGGGCGCTGGAAACACCATATATTTT. Translation: CSVRQGAGNTIYF.

The rearrangement joins TRBV19 to TRBJ1-4; D remains unclear. Germline V lookup: CDR1 LNHDA, CDR2 SQIVND (reference sequence). V dropped 5 bases and J dropped 4 bases, with 17 bases sitting between them. The CDR3 spans 16 residues. This CDR3 is CASSHSSAGYNEKLFF. DNA for the CDR3: TGTGCCAGTAGTCATTCGTCTGCGGGATATAATGAAAAACTGTTTTTT.

The rearrangement joins TRBV6-1 to TRBJ1-5; D call uncertain. Germline V gene data show CDR1 as MNHNS and CDR2 as SASEGT. The V and J ends lost 1 base and 0 bases respectively, with 19 bases between them. The CDR3 is 19 amino acids. DNA for the CDR3: TGTGCCAGCAGTGAAGGCAGTACGGCGAAGCGCTTTAGCAATCAGCCCCAGCATTTT. Amino acids: CASSEGSTAKRFSNQPQHF.

This chain uses TRBV6-1 with TRBJ2-7; D remains ambiguous. V was trimmed by 0 bases and J by 4 bases, leaving 4 bases between them. Germline V gene lookup returns CDR1 MNHNS and CDR2 SASEGT. This CDR3 comprises 12 residues. The CDR3 region has the DNA TGTGCCAGCAGTGAAGCGCAGTACGAGCAGTACTTC. Protein sequence: CASSEAQYEQYF.

The chain carries TRBV29-1 and TRBJ2-7, with D possibly matching TRBD1 (6 bases). The germline CDR1 and CDR2 sequences are SQVTM and ANQGSEA. Trimming pared 4 bases from V and 4 bases from J, leaving 11 bases between. This CDR3 is built from 12 residues. The CDR3 spells CSVASRGYEQYF. CDR3 bases: TGCAGCGTTGCAAGCAGGGGTTACGAGCAGTACTTC.

CDR3 sequence reads: CASSDTWEGSTEAFF. CDR3 coding DNA: TGTGCCAGTAGCGACACCTGGGAGGGGAGCACTGAAGCTTTCTTT. The chain recombines TRBV19 with TRBJ1-1, with D perhaps TRBD1 (5 bases). The V gene lost 6 bases and the J gene lost 4 bases, with 18 bases spanning the gap. Germline CDR1 LNHDA, CDR2 SQIVND (reference sequence). This CDR3 has 15 residues. Supplemented by reference TRBV19 and TRBJ1-1, the full variable domain reads DGGITQSPKYLFRKEGQNVTLSCEQNLNHDAMYWYRQDPGQGLRLIYYSQIVNDFQKGDIAEGYSVSREKKESFPLTVTSAQKNPTAFYLCASSDTWEGSTEAFFGQGTRLTVV.

This clone appeared a few times. CDR3 protein: CASSQVGGSQETQYF. Written as DNA, the CDR3 is TGCGCCAGCAGCCAAGTCGGAGGGAGCCAAGAGACCCAGTACTTC. The chain links TRBV4-1 to TRBJ2-5; maybe TRBD2 (6 bases). The CDR3 loop spans 15 amino acids. Germline values: CDR1 MGHRA, CDR2 YSYEKL. V was cut by 1 base and J by 1 base, with 10 bases left in between.

The V gene is TRBV19, the J gene TRBJ1-5, with 9 nucleotides matching TRBD1. J lost 6 bases, V lost 2 bases, and 11 bases had no gene match. The CDR3 totals 17 residues. Germline V CDR1 and CDR2: LNHDA, SQIVND (reference sequence). As DNA, the CDR3 is TGTGCCAGTAGTATATCGGTCGGGACAGGGTGGGGTCAGCCCCAGCATTTT. Protein: CASSISVGTGWGQPQHF.

The chain is built from TRBV2 and TRBJ2-1; 9 bases line up with TRBD2. This CDR3 has 16 residues. Germline values: CDR1 SNHLY, CDR2 FYNNEI. J gave up 3 bases and V 7 bases, and 10 bases lay outside the gene matches. CDR3 coding DNA: TGTGCCAGCACCGAAGCCCGCGGGGGGGACTACAATGAGCAGTTCTTC. This translates into CASTEARGGDYNEQFF.

J is TRBJ1-5 and V is TRBV5-1; the D is unclear. The V and J ends lost 4 bases and 4 bases respectively, with 9 bases between them. CDR1 and CDR2 from the germline V gene are SGHRS and YFSETQ. The CDR3 consists of 13 residues. CDR3 residues: CASSPEGNQPQHF. The CDR3 DNA is TGCGCCAGCAGCCCAGAGGGTAATCAGCCCCAGCATTTT.

The chain recombines TRBV19 with TRBJ1-1; no clear D gene. V was shortened by 6 bases and J by 4 bases, with 12 bases between the two germline ends. From germline, CDR1 is LNHDA and CDR2 SQIVND (reference sequence). CDR3 size: 13 residues. CDR3 amino acids: CASSTNRGTEAFF. The CDR3 nucleotides read TGTGCCAGTAGCACTAACCGCGGCACTGAAGCTTTCTTT.

In this sample, this clone turned up once. CDR3 protein: CASSLSAQAYSGNTIYF. CDR3 bases: TGCGCCAGCAGCCTCTCAGCTCAGGCCTACTCTGGAAACACCATATATTTT. The chain links TRBV4-1 to TRBJ1-3; D is ambiguous. V was pared by 4 bases and J by 0 bases, with 16 bases between. The CDR3 length is 17 residues. Per the germline V gene, CDR1 is MGHRA and CDR2 is YSYEKL.

This chain links TRBV10-3 with TRBJ1-4; 7 positions match TRBD1. Germline CDR1 reads ENHRY; CDR2 reads SYGVKD. The CDR3 loop spans 15 amino acids. The junction had 4 bases not matched to a gene; V was cut back by 2 bases and J by 4 bases. CDR3 DNA: TGTGCCATCAGTGAGGAGGGGGCGGGTAATGAAAAACTGTTTTTT. Translating it yields CAISEEGAGNEKLFF.

The chain carries TRBV30 and TRBJ1-1; D unresolved. Looked up from germline, CDR1 is GTSNPN and CDR2 is SVGIG (reference sequence). The CDR3 is 11 amino acids. V was pared by 2 bases and J by 7 bases, with 8 bases between. The CDR3 nucleotides read TGTGCCTGGAGTCCCGAGGGTGAAGCTTTCTTT. Amino acids: CAWSPEGEAFF.

V and J are TRBV6-5 and TRBJ1-1; 7 bases align to TRBD1. Germline CDR1 is MNHEY and CDR2 is SVGAGI. The CDR3 is 13 residues long. Losses at the gene ends were 8 bases for V and 2 bases for J; bases not matched to a gene: 5. The CDR3 loop reads CASRQGRNTEAFF. For the CDR3, the DNA is TGTGCCAGCCGACAGGGTCGAAACACTGAAGCTTTCTTT.

This chain uses TRBV7-2 with TRBJ2-3; 8 bases match TRBD2. CDR3 size: 16 residues. The germline gives CDR1 SGHTA, CDR2 FQGNSA. After removal of 7 bases from V and 3 bases from J, the junction contained 12 bases not matched to a gene. The CDR3 is CASKYSGGLETDTQYF. CDR3 coding DNA: TGTGCCAGCAAATACTCGGGGGGGCTGGAAACAGATACGCAGTATTTT.

The J gene is TRBJ1-2, the V gene TRBV7-3; possibly TRBD1 for D (5 bases). Germline CDR1 is SGHTA and CDR2 is FQGTGA. The ends were cut back, 2 bases at V and 4 bases at J, with 14 bases in the middle. There are 15 residues in the CDR3. The CDR3 spells CASSLGIGDSYGYTF. DNA of the CDR3: TGTGCCAGCAGCTTAGGCATAGGGGACTCCTATGGCTACACCTTC.

The chain combines TRBV2 with TRBJ2-3; TRBD2 agrees at 9 bases. The length of the CDR3 is 16 residues. Germline trimming cut 4 bases from V and 4 bases from J; bases unmatched to any gene: 9. Germline CDR1 SNHLY, CDR2 FYNNEI. This chain's CDR3 is CASSGSRGGASDTQYF. The CDR3 nucleotides read TGTGCCAGCAGTGGTTCTCGCGGGGGGGCATCAGATACGCAGTATTTT.

The chain uses TRBV6-5 and TRBJ1-2; TRBD1 agrees at 9 bases. V dropped 7 bases and J dropped 10; count of bases not matched to a gene: 7. Germline V gene sequence: CDR1 MNHEY, CDR2 SVGAGI. This CDR3 spans 12 amino acids. Here the CDR3 reads CASKRTGADYTF. The CDR3 region has the DNA TGTGCCAGCAAAAGGACAGGGGCGGACTACACCTTC.

The chain has TRBV24-1 and TRBJ2-3, with 11 positions matching TRBD2. CDR3 length: 19 residues. The junction had 16 bases not matched to a gene; V was cut back by 5 bases and J by 4 bases. The germline CDR1 and CDR2 sequences are KGHDR and SFDVKD. CDR3 in DNA: TGTGCCACCAGTGGCGCCACTAGCGGGGGCCAACGAGCCGCAGATACGCAGTATTTT. Translating gives CATSGATSGGQRAADTQYF.

This clone was detected only once. V is TRBV6-5 and J is TRBJ1-2; 8 bases line up with TRBD1. After removal of 7 bases from V and 2 bases from J, the junction contained 9 bases not matched to a gene. CDR3 length equals 15 residues. Germline V CDR1 and CDR2: MNHEY, SVGAGI. As DNA, the CDR3 is TGTGCCAGCACCCTGGGGCAGGGGGCAAACTATGGCTACACCTTC. Its translation: CASTLGQGANYGYTF.

The count of this clone is one. V and J are TRBV5-6 and TRBJ2-4; D perhaps matches TRBD1 (6 bases). The CDR3 runs 16 residues. Germline values: CDR1 SGHDT, CDR2 YYEEEE. V gave up 0 bases and J gave up 1 base, with 11 bases separating them. CDR3: CASSLGQGSAKNIQYF. The CDR3 bases are TGTGCCAGCAGCTTGGGGCAGGGGTCGGCCAAAAACATTCAGTACTTC. The complete variable domain, with remaining parts taken from reference TRBV5-6 and TRBJ2-4, reads DAGVTQSPTHLIKTRGQQVTLRCSPKSGHDTVSWYQQALGQGPQFIFQYYEEEERQRGNFPDRFSGHQFPNYSSELNVNALLLGDSALYLCASSLGQGSAKNIQYFGAGTRLSVL.

The chain's CDR3 is CASSLRDNNQPQHF. The CDR3 coding sequence is TGTGCCAGCAGCTTACGGGACAACAATCAGCCCCAGCATTTT. V and J are TRBV7-9 and TRBJ1-5, with D tentatively TRBD1 (6 bases). The germline V and J ends were trimmed by 2 bases and 3 bases, with 8 bases remaining between them. Germline CDR1 SEHNR, CDR2 FQNEAQ (reference sequence). This CDR3 has 14 residues.

The V call is TRBV27, the J call TRBJ2-1; 10 nucleotides match TRBD2. The CDR3 has 15 amino acids. Germline lookup yields CDR1 MNHEY and CDR2 SMNVEV (reference sequence). Trimming took 3 bases from V and 9 from J; bases not matched to a gene: 8. CDR3 sequence: CASSFLGTSAGEQFF. The CDR3 bases are TGTGCCAGCAGTTTCCTCGGGACTAGCGCCGGTGAGCAGTTCTTC.

Only one count was recorded for this clone. The CDR3 DNA sequence: TGTGCCAGCTCACCAGCTGCGGGGGCAGCCGGGGAGCTGTTTTTT. Amino acid sequence: CASSPAAGAAGELFF. The chain combines TRBV18 with TRBJ2-2, with D maybe TRBD2 (7 bases). Deletions cut 2 bases from V and 6 bases from J, with 13 bases between. Germline V lookup: CDR1 KGHSH, CDR2 LQKENI. The CDR3 has 15 residues.